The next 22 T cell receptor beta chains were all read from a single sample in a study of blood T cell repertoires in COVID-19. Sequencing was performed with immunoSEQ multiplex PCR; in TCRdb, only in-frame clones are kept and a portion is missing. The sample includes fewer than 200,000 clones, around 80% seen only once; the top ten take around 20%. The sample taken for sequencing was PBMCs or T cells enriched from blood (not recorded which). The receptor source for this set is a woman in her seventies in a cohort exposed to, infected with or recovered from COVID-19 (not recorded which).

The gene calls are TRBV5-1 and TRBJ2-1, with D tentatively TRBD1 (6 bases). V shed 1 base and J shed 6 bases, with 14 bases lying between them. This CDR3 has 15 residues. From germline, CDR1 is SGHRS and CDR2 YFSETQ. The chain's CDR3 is CASSLRSGAGNEQFF. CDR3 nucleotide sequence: TGCGCCAGCAGCTTGAGGTCAGGGGCCGGCAATGAGCAGTTCTTC.

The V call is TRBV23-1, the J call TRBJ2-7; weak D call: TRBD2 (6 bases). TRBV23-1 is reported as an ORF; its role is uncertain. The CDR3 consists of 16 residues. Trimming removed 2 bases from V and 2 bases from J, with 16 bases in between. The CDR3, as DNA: TGCGCCAGCAGTCAAAAAGCCGGGAGAGAGCCCTACGAGCAGTACTTC. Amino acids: CASSQKAGREPYEQYF.

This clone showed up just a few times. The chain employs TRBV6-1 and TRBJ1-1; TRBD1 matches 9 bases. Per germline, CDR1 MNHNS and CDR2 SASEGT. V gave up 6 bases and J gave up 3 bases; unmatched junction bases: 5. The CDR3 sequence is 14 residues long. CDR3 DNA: TGTGCCAGCAGCCGTACAGGGGGCGACACTGAAGCTTTCTTT. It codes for CASSRTGGDTEAFF.

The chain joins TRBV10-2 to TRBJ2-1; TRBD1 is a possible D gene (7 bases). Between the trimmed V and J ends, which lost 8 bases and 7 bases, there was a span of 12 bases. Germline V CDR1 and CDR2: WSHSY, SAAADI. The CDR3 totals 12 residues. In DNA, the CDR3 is TGCGCCAGCCAGACAGGGAGGAATGAGCAGTTCTTC. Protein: CASQTGRNEQFF.

In DNA form, the CDR3 reads TGTGCCAGCAGTTACTCTCCCCAGTATGGCTACACCTTC. This encodes CASSYSPQYGYTF. This chain uses TRBV6-5 with TRBJ1-2; the D is unclear. The CDR3 totals 13 residues. Trimming shortened V by 0 bases and J by 5 bases, and 7 bases separated the two germline ends. The germline V gene encodes CDR1 MNHEY and CDR2 SVGAGI.

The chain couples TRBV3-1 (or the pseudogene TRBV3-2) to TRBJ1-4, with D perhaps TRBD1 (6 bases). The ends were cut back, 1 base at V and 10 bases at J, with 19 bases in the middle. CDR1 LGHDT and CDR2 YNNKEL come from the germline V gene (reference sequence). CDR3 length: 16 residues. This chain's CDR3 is CASSQGGTRTPVKLFF. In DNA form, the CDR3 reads TGTGCCAGCAGCCAAGGGGGGACACGAACTCCGGTAAAACTGTTTTTT.

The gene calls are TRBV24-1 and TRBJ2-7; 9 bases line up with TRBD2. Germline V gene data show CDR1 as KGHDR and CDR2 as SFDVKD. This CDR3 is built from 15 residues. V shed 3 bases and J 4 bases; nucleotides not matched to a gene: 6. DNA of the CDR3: TGTGCCACCAGTGATGGCGCGACTAGCGGATACGAGCAGTACTTC. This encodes CATSDGATSGYEQYF.

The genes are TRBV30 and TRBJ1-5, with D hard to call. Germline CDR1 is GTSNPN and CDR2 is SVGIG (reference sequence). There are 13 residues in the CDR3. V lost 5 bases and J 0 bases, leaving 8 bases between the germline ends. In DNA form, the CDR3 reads TGTGCCTGGGCAAGAGATAGCAATCAGCCCCAGCATTTT. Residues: CAWARDSNQPQHF. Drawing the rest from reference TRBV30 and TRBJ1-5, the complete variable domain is SQTIHQWPATLVQPVGSPLSLECTVEGTSNPNLYWYRQAAGRGLQLLFYSVGIGQISSEVPQNLSASRPQDRQFILSSKKLLLSDSGFYLCAWARDSNQPQHFGDGTRLSIL.

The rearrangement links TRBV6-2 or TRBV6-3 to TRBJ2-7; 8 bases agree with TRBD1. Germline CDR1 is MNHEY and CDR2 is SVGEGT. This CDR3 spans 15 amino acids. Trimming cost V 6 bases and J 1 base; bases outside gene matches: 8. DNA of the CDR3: TGTGCCAGCAGCCGACCAGGGGGCGCATCCTACGAGCAGTACTTC. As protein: CASSRPGGASYEQYF.

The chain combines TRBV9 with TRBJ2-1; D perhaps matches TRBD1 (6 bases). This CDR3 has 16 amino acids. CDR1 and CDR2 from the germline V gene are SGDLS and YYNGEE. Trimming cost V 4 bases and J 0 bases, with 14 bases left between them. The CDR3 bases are TGTGCCAGCAGCCGCGGACAGATGAGCTCCTACAATGAGCAGTTCTTC. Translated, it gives CASSRGQMSSYNEQFF.

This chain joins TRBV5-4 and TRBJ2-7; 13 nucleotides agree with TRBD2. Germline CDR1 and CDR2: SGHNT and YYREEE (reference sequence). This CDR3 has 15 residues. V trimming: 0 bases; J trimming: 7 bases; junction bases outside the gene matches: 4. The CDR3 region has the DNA TGTGCCAGCAGCTTGGGGACTAGCGGGAGTTTGGAGCAGTACTTC. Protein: CASSLGTSGSLEQYF.

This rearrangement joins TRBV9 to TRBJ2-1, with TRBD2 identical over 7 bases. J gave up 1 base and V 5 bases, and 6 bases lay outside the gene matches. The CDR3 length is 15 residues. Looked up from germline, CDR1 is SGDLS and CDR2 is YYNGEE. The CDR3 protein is CASSGGSGSYNEQFF. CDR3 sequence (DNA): TGTGCCAGCAGTGGCGGGAGCGGTTCCTACAATGAGCAGTTCTTC.

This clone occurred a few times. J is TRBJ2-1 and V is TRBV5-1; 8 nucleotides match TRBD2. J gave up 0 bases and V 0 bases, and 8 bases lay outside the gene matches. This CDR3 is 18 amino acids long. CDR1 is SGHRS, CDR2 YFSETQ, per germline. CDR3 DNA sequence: TGCGCCAGCAGCTTGGACCCGGGAGGGTCGAGCTCCTACAATGAGCAGTTCTTC. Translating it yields CASSLDPGGSSSYNEQFF.

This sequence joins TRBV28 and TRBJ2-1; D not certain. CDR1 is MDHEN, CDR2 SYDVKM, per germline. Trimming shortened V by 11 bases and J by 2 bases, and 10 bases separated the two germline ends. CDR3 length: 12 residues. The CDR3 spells CASRTAYNEQFF. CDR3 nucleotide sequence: TGTGCCTCCCGAACGGCCTACAATGAGCAGTTCTTC. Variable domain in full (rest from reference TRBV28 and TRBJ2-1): DVKVTQSSRYLVKRTGEKVFLECVQDMDHENMFWYRQDPGLGLRLIYFSYDVKMKEKGDIPEGYSVSREKKERFSLILESASTNQTSMYLCASRTAYNEQFFGPGTRLTVL.

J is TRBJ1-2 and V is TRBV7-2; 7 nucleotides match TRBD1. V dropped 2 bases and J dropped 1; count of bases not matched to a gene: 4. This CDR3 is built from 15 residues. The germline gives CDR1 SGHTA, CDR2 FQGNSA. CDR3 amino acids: CASSLRGDSNYGYTF. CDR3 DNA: TGTGCCAGCAGCTTACGAGGGGACAGTAACTATGGCTACACCTTC.

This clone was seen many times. This CDR3 is CAISDSNHYEQYF. In DNA form, the CDR3 reads TGTGCCATCAGTGATTCTAACCACTACGAGCAGTACTTC. The chain uses TRBV10-3 and TRBJ2-7; D ambiguous. This CDR3 has 13 amino acids. The V end was cut by 3 bases, the J end by 3 bases, with 9 bases between. Germline V gives CDR1 ENHRY, CDR2 SYGVKD.

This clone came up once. In DNA form, the CDR3 reads TGCGCCAGCAGCCAAGATCCCTTACCGGACAGGGGGCCCTACGAGCAGTACTTC. Amino acids: CASSQDPLPDRGPYEQYF. The genes are TRBV4-1 and TRBJ2-7, with 11 bases aligning to TRBD1. The V gene end was trimmed by 0 bases and the J gene end by 2 bases; junction bases not matched to a gene: 9. Germline CDR1 and CDR2: MGHRA and YSYEKL. The CDR3 runs to 18 residues.

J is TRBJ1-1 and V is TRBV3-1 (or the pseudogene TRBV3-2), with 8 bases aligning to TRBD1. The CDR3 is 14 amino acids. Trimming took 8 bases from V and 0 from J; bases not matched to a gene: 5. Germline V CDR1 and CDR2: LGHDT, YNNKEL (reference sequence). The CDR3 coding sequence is TGTGCCAGCGGTACACAGGGGGTGAACACTGAAGCTTTCTTT. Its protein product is CASGTQGVNTEAFF.

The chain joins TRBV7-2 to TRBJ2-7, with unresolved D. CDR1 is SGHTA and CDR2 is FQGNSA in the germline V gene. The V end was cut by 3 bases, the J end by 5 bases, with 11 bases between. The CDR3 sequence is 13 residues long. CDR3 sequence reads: CASSFLSSNEQYF. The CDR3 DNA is TGTGCCAGCAGCTTCTTAAGTTCTAACGAGCAGTACTTC.

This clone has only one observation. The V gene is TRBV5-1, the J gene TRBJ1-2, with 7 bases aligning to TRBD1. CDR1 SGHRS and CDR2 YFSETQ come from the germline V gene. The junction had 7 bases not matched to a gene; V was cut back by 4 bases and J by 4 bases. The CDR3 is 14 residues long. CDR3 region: CASSGDSPSYGYTF. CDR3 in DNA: TGCGCCAGCAGCGGGGACAGCCCCAGCTATGGCTACACCTTC. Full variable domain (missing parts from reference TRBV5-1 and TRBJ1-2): KAGVTQTPRYLIKTRGQQVTLSCSPISGHRSVSWYQQTPGQGLQFLFEYFSETQRNKGNFPGRFSGRQFSNSRSEMNVSTLELGDSALYLCASSGDSPSYGYTFGSGTRLTVV.

CDR3 residues: CASSSRQGKQYEQYF. The CDR3 bases are TGTGCCAGCAGCTCTCGGCAGGGTAAACAATACGAGCAGTACTTC. The V gene is TRBV7-2, the J gene TRBJ2-7; D perhaps matches TRBD1 (5 bases). CDR3 length equals 15 residues. Trimming shortened V by 4 bases and J by 4 bases, and 17 bases separated the two germline ends. CDR1 and CDR2 (germline): SGHTA, FQGNSA.

This chain's CDR3 is CASSPQDSNYGYTF. The CDR3 bases are TGTGCCAGCTCACCACAGGACAGTAACTATGGCTACACCTTC. The rearrangement uses TRBV18 and TRBJ1-2, with TRBD1 as a possible D gene (6 bases). Germline V gene sequence: CDR1 KGHSH, CDR2 LQKENI. The CDR3 consists of 14 residues. Between the trimmed V and J ends, which lost 1 base and 1 base, there was a span of 7 bases.